Each of the 16 T cell receptor beta chains below was sequenced from the same sample in a study of blood T cells in healthy people across ages. Then a second PCR, running roughly 7 to 11 cycles, was carried out with a sample-barcoded 5' primer and a J-beta primer mix. Using its own MiXCR run on the 5' RACE reads, TCRdb lists one record per CDR3 protein. The table records hundreds of thousands of distinct CDR3 sequences, around half of them present only once. The sequencing input was blood. The receptors shown here come from a man at least 80 years old in good health.

This clonotype was observed a handful of times. V is TRBV9 and J is TRBJ1-6; possible D gene TRBD1, 5 bases. Germline lookup yields CDR1 SGDLS and CDR2 YYNGEE. Between the trimmed V and J ends, which lost 0 bases and 5 bases, there was a span of 15 bases. The CDR3 totals 17 residues. This CDR3 is CASSVGDWGRDNSPLHF. The CDR3 nucleotides read TGTGCCAGCAGCGTAGGGGATTGGGGCAGGGATAATTCACCCCTCCACTTT.

This clonotype was counted a few times. The J gene is TRBJ2-1, the V gene TRBV28, with no clear D. The germline CDR1 and CDR2 sequences are MDHEN and SYDVKM. The V end lost 1 base, the J end lost 7 bases, and 17 bases lay between the germline ends. This CDR3 spans 16 amino acids. The DNA of the CDR3 is TGTGCCAGCAGTTTATTCGCCCGGACCGCTGGGAATGAGCAGTTCTTC. This codes for CASSLFARTAGNEQFF. Together with reference TRBV28 and TRBJ2-1, the CDR3 gives the full variable domain: DVKVTQSSRYLVKRTGEKVFLECVQDMDHENMFWYRQDPGLGLRLIYFSYDVKMKEKGDIPEGYSVSREKKERFSLILESASTNQTSMYLCASSLFARTAGNEQFFGPGTRLTVL.

V is TRBV7-2 and J is TRBJ2-3; D unclear. Looked up from germline, CDR1 is SGHTA and CDR2 is FQGNSA. The V gene lost 1 base and the J gene lost 2 bases, with 10 bases spanning the gap. CDR3 length: 15 amino acids. The CDR3 region is CASSLVGANTDTQYF. The CDR3 DNA is TGTGCCAGCAGCTTAGTGGGTGCCAACACAGATACGCAGTATTTT. The full variable domain, rest sourced from reference TRBV7-2 and TRBJ2-3, is GAGVSQSPSNKVTEKGKDVELRCDPISGHTALYWYRQSLGQGLEFLIYFQGNSAPDKSGLPSDRFSAERTGGSVSTLTIQRTQQEDSAVYLCASSLVGANTDTQYFGPGTRLTVL.

V and J are TRBV7-2 and TRBJ2-3, with D possibly TRBD2 on 7 matching bases. The V end lost 5 bases, the J end lost 8 bases, and 14 bases lay between the germline ends. Germline CDR1 is SGHTA and CDR2 is FQGNSA. The CDR3 has 13 amino acids. The CDR3: CASSPSGGVTQYF. In DNA form, the CDR3 reads TGTGCCAGCAGCCCCTCGGGGGGCGTTACGCAGTATTTT.

V usage is TRBV29-1 and J usage is TRBJ2-1, with D possibly matching TRBD2 (5 bases). This CDR3 spans 13 amino acids. Trimming left V 4 bases short and J 4 bases short, with 11 bases between. Germline loops: CDR1 SQVTM, CDR2 ANQGSEA. The CDR3 loop reads CSVAMAGYNEQFF. CDR3 coding DNA: TGCAGCGTTGCGATGGCGGGTTACAATGAGCAGTTCTTC.

In DNA form, the CDR3 reads TGCAGTGCTAGAGATCGAAGGGAGCCAGCCTACAATGAGCAGTTCTTC. Translation gives CSARDRREPAYNEQFF. V is TRBV20-1 and J is TRBJ2-1, with a tentative D call TRBD2 (5 bases). V lost 0 bases and J 2 bases, leaving 14 bases between the germline ends. Germline V gives CDR1 DFQATT, CDR2 SNEGSKA (reference sequence). This CDR3 is 16 amino acids long.

Ten or more counts support this clonotype. The gene calls are TRBV3-1 and TRBJ2-1; TRBD2 aligns across 8 bases. The V and J ends lost 6 bases and 0 bases, in that order; junction bases with no gene match: 4. CDR1 and CDR2 (germline): LGHDT, YNNKEL (reference sequence). The CDR3 has 15 amino acids. The CDR3 loop is CASSLSGSSYNEQFF. For the CDR3, the DNA is TGTGCCAGCAGTTTAAGCGGGAGCTCCTACAATGAGCAGTTCTTC.

The J gene is TRBJ1-1, the V gene TRBV3-1; D gene ambiguous. V was cut by 4 bases and J by 1 base, with 10 bases left in between. The CDR3 length is 14 residues. Germline V gene sequence: CDR1 LGHDT, CDR2 YNNKEL (reference sequence). The CDR3: CASSLGIQNTEAFF. The CDR3 coding sequence is TGTGCCAGCAGCCTCGGCATCCAGAACACTGAAGCTTTCTTT.

J is TRBJ2-3 and V is TRBV20-1; D is unclear. CDR3 length: 12 residues. The V gene's germline CDR1 is DFQATT and CDR2 SNEGSKA (reference sequence). The CDR3 DNA reads TGCAGACTGGATAGGAGCACAGATACGCAGTATTTT. The encoded protein is CRLDRSTDTQYF.

This clonotype has more than one count but fewer than ten. The V and J genes are TRBV4-3 and TRBJ2-1, with D hard to call. The germline CDR1 and CDR2 sequences are LGHNA and YSLEER. V lost 0 bases, J lost 9 bases, and 12 bases lay in between. CDR3 length: 14 residues. The CDR3 nucleotides are TGCGCCAGCAGCCAAGATCTTGTGGATTTTGAGCAGTTCTTC. This translates into CASSQDLVDFEQFF.

Many counts were recorded for this clonotype. The V call is TRBV7-2, the J call TRBJ2-5; 9 bases are a match to TRBD2. CDR3 size: 15 residues. The J segment lost 2 bases and the V segment lost 1 base, leaving 2 bases of the junction unmatched. Germline assignment: CDR1 SGHTA and CDR2 FQGNSA. The CDR3 DNA reads TGTGCCAGCAGCTTAGGGCTAGCGGGGCAAGAGACCCAGTACTTC. Protein product: CASSLGLAGQETQYF.

CDR3 region: CASSFDLTVKNEAFF. CDR3 DNA sequence: TGTGCCAGCAGTTTCGACCTGACAGTAAAGAATGAAGCTTTCTTT. The chain carries TRBV12-3 or TRBV12-4 and TRBJ1-1; the D gene is possibly TRBD1 (5 bases). CDR3 length: 15 amino acids. Trimming shortened V by 3 bases and J by 7 bases, and 18 bases separated the two germline ends.

This clonotype was seen repeatedly, ten times or more. The chain recombines TRBV15 with TRBJ2-5; no definite D call. Trimming took 3 bases from V and 4 from J, leaving 15 bases between them. Germline V CDR1 and CDR2: LNHNV, YYDKDF (reference sequence). This CDR3 has 15 amino acids. The CDR3 loop is CATSRTIQPSETQYF. The CDR3 DNA sequence: TGTGCCACCAGCAGGACCATCCAGCCGTCAGAGACCCAGTACTTC.

V usage is TRBV28 and J usage is TRBJ2-7; D possibly corresponds to TRBD1 (5 bases). The tail of the sequence fits TRBJ2-5 better, so the J call may be wrong. This CDR3 contains 13 residues. In germline, CDR1 is MDHEN, CDR2 SYDVKM. In DNA, the CDR3 is TGTGCCAGCAGTACACAGGCTCCCCAGACCCAGTACTTC. Translated, it gives CASSTQAPQTQYF.

The chain combines TRBV7-2 with TRBJ2-5, with 10 bases that match TRBD2. The V gene end was trimmed by 4 bases and the J gene end by 5 bases; junction bases not matched to a gene: 7. The CDR3 is 15 residues long. Germline lookup yields CDR1 SGHTA and CDR2 FQGNSA. The CDR3 is CASSSTSGKFETQYF. In DNA form, the CDR3 reads TGTGCCAGCAGCTCAACTAGCGGGAAATTTGAGACCCAGTACTTC. Complete variable domain (other parts from reference TRBV7-2 and TRBJ2-5): GAGVSQSPSNKVTEKGKDVELRCDPISGHTALYWYRQSLGQGLEFLIYFQGNSAPDKSGLPSDRFSAERTGGSVSTLTIQRTQQEDSAVYLCASSSTSGKFETQYFGPGTRLLVL.

This clonotype was observed a handful of times. This sequence joins TRBV6-2 or TRBV6-3 and TRBJ2-3; D call uncertain. The CDR3 extends over 14 amino acids. Germline V gives CDR1 MNHEY, CDR2 SVGEGT. V was cut by 2 bases and J by 3 bases, with 9 bases left in between. CDR3 nucleotides: TGTGCCAGCAGTTACCTCGGAGATACAGATACGCAGTATTTT. As protein: CASSYLGDTDTQYF.